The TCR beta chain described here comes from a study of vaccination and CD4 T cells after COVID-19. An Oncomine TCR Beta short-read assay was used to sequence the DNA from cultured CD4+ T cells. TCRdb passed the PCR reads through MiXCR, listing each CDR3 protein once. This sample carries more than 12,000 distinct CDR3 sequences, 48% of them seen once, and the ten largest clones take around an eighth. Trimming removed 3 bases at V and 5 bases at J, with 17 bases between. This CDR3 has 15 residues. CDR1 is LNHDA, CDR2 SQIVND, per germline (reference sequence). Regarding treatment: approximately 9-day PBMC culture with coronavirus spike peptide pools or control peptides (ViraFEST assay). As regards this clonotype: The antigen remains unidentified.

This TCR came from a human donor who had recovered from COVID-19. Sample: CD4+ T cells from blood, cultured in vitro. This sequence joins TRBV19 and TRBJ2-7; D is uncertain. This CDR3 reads CASSIGHRSFDEQYF. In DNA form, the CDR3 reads TGTGCCAGTAGTATCGGGCACCGTTCCTTTGACGAGCAGTACTTC.